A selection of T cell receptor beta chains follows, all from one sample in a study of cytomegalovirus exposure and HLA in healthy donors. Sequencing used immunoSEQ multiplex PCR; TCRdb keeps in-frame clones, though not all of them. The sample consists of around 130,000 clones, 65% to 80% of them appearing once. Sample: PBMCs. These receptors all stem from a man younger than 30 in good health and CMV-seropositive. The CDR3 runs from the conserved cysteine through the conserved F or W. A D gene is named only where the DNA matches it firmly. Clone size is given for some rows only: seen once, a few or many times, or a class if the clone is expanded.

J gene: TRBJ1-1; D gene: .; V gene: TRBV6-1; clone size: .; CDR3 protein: CASQPFGNTEAFF; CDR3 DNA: TGTGCCAGCCAACCCTTCGGGAACACTGAAGCTTTCTTT
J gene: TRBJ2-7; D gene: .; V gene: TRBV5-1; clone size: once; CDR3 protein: CASSLGGANYEQYF; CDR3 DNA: TGCGCCAGCAGCTTGGGGGGAGCCAACTACGAGCAGTACTTC
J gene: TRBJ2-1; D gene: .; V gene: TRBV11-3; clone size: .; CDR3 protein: CASSLTGLNEQFF; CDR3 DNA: TGTGCCAGCAGCCTTACAGGGCTGAACGAGCAGTTCTTC
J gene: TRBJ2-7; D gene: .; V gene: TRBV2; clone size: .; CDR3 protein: CASSVGTGTYEQYF; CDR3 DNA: TGTGCCAGCAGTGTAGGGACTGGGACCTACGAGCAGTACTTC
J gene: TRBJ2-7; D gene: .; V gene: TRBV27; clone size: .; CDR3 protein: CASSFRTSGANSYEQYF; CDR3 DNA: TGTGCCAGCAGCTTTCGCACGTCAGGGGCTAACTCCTACGAGCAGTACTTC
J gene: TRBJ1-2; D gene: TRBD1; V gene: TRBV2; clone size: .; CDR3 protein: CASSEPDRAGYTF; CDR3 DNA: TGTGCCAGCAGTGAACCGGACAGGGCCGGCTACACCTTC
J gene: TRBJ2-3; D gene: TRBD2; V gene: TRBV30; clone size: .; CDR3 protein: CAWTRWEGPSTQYF; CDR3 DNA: TGTGCCTGGACAAGGTGGGAGGGCCCGTCTACGCAGTATTTT
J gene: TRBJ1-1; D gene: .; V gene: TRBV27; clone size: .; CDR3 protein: CASSLGGGTEAFF; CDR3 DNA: TGTGCCAGCAGTTTGGGCGGGGGCACTGAAGCTTTCTTT
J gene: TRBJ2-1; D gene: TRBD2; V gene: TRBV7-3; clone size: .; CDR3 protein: CASSFSGRVDNEQFF; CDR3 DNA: TGTGCCAGCAGCTTTAGCGGGAGGGTAGACAATGAGCAGTTCTTC
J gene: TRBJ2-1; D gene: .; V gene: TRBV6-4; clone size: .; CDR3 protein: CASRDRELRAWYEQFF; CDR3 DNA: TGTGCCAGCAGGGACCGAGAGCTGCGGGCTTGGTATGAGCAGTTCTTC
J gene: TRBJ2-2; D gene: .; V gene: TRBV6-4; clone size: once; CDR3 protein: CASSESGNTGELFF; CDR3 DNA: TGTGCCAGCAGTGAATCGGGGAACACCGGGGAGCTGTTTTTT
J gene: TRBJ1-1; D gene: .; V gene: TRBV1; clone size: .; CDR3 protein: CTSSQDLTGLNTEAFF; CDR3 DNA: TGCACCAGCAGCCAAGATCTGACAGGGTTGAACACTGAAGCTTTCTTT
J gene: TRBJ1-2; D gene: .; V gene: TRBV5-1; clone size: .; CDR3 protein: CASSLDPGYGYTF; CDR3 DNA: TGCGCCAGCAGCTTGGACCCAGGCTATGGCTACACCTTC
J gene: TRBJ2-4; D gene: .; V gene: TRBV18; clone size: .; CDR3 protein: CASSPGQAKNSQYF; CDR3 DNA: TGTGCCAGCTCACCGGGACAAGCCAAAAACAGTCAGTACTTC
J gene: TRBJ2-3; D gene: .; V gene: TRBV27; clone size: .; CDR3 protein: CASSFQDSPDRYF; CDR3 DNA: TGTGCCAGCAGTTTCCAGGACAGCCCCGATCGTTATTTT
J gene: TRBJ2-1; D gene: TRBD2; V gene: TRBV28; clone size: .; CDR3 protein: CASSFGSGGAFEQFF; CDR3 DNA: TGTGCCAGCAGTTTTGGTAGCGGGGGGGCCTTTGAGCAGTTCTTC
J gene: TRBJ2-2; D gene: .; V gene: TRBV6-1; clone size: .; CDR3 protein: CASSILNTGELFF; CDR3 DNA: TGTGCCAGCAGCATACTTAACACCGGGGAGCTGTTTTTT
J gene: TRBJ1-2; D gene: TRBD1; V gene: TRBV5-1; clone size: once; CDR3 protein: CASSLVQGASNYGYTF; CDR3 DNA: TGCGCCAGCAGCTTAGTACAGGGGGCGAGTAACTATGGCTACACCTTC
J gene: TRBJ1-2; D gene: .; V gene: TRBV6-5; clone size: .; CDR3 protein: CASSGTGIYGYTF; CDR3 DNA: TGTGCCAGCAGTGGAACAGGGATCTATGGCTACACCTTC
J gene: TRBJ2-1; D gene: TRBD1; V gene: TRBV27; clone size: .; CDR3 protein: CASSGTGGIHEQFF; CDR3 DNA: TGTGCCAGCAGCGGGACAGGGGGCATCCATGAGCAGTTCTTC
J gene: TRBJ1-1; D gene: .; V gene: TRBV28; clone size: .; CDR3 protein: CASTKTWPEAFF; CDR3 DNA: TGTGCCAGCACTAAGACATGGCCTGAAGCTTTCTTT
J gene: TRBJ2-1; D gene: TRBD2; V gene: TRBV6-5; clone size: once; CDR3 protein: CASSPSGGVKVGPFF; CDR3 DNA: TGTGCCAGCAGTCCTAGCGGGGGGGTTAAGGTCGGACCGTTCTTC
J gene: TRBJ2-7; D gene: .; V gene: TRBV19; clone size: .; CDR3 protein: CASSIAGDSLYEQYF; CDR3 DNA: TGTGCCAGTAGTATAGCGGGGGACAGTCTCTACGAGCAGTACTTC
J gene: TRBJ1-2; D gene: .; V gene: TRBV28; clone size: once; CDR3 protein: CASSGGGSVRYYGYTF; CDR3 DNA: TGTGCCAGCAGTGGCGGGGGAAGCGTAAGGTACTATGGCTACACCTTC
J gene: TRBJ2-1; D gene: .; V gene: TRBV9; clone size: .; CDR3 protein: CASSGRGGDYNEQFF; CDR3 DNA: TGTGCCAGCAGCGGGAGAGGGGGTGACTACAATGAGCAGTTCTTC
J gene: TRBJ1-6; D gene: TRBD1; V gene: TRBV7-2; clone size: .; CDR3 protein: CASSLATGVNSPLHF; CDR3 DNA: TGTGCCAGCAGCTTAGCTACAGGGGTTAATTCACCCCTCCACTTT
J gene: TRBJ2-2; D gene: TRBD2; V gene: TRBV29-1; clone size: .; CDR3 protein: CSVEVAGAGTGELFF; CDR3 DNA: TGCAGCGTTGAAGTAGCGGGGGCAGGGACCGGGGAGCTGTTTTTT
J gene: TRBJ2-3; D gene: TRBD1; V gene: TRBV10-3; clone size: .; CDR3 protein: CAISQGASGTDTQYF; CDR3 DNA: TGTGCCATCAGCCAGGGGGCGTCAGGGACAGATACGCAGTATTTT
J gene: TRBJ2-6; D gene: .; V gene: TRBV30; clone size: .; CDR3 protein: CAWNLQVSGANGLTF; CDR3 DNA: TGTGCCTGGAACCTACAGGTCTCTGGGGCCAACGGCCTGACTTTC
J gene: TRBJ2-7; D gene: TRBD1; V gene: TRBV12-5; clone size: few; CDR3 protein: CASGLGQGPYEQYF; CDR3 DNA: TGTGCTAGTGGTCTCGGACAGGGACCCTACGAGCAGTACTTC
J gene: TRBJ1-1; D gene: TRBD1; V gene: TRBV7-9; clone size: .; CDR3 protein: CASSPTDRVHTEAFF; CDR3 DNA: TGTGCCAGCAGCCCGACGGACAGGGTGCACACTGAAGCTTTCTTT
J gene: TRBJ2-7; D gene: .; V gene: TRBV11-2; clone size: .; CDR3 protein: CASSLVRPQLGGYEQYF; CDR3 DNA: TGTGCCAGCAGCTTAGTTCGTCCCCAACTGGGGGGCTACGAGCAGTACTTC
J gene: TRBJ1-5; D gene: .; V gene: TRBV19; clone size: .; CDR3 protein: CASSTSRTTYQPQHF; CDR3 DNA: TGTGCCAGTAGTACATCTCGAACAACCTATCAGCCCCAGCATTTT
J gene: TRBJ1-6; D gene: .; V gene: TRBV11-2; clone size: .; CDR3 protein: CASSLPGNNSPLHF; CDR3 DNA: TGTGCCAGCAGCTTACCAGGGAATAATTCACCCCTCCACTTT
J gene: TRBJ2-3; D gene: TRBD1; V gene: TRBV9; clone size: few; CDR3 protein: CASSRGDRVVDTQYF; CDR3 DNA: TGTGCCAGCAGCCGCGGGGACAGGGTCGTGGATACGCAGTATTTT
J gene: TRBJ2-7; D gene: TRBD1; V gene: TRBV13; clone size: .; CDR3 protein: CASSPGGTGAYEQYF; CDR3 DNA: TGTGCCAGCAGCCCCGGGGGGACAGGGGCCTACGAGCAGTACTTC
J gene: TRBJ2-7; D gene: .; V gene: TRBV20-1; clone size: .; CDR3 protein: CSATSSYEQYF; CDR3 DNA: TGCAGTGCGACTAGCTCCTACGAGCAGTACTTC
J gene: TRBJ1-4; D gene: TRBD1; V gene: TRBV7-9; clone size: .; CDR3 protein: CASSPTGAGEKLFF; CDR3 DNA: TGTGCCAGCAGCCCTACAGGGGCTGGGGAAAAACTGTTTTTT
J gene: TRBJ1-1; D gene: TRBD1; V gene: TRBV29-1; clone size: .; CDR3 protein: CSVERDRGYTEAFF; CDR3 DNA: TGCAGCGTTGAGCGGGACAGGGGCTACACTGAAGCTTTCTTT
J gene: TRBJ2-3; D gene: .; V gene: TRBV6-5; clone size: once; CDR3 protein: CASRIQYSTDTQYF; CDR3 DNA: TGTGCCAGCAGGATACAGTATAGCACAGATACGCAGTATTTT
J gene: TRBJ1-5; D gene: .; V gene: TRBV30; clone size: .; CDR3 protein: CAWRLQGGGNQPQHF; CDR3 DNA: TGTGCCTGGAGGCTACAGGGTGGTGGCAATCAGCCCCAGCATTTT
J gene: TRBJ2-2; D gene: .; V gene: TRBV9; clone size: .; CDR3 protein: CASSVRPTGFSTGELFF; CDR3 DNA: TGTGCCAGCAGCGTACGCCCCACAGGGTTTTCAACAGGGGAGCTGTTTTTT
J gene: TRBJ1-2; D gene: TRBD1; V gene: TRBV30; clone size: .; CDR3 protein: CAWSFSDRGTYGYTF; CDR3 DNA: TGTGCCTGGAGTTTCTCGGACAGGGGGACCTATGGCTACACCTTC
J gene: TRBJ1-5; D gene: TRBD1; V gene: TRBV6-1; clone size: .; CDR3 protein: CASAGQGARQPQHF; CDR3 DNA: TGTGCCAGCGCGGGGCAGGGGGCACGTCAGCCCCAGCATTTT
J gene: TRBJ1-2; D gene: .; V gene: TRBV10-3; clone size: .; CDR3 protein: CAISDHSRLGGRYGYTF; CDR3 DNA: TGTGCCATCAGTGACCATTCCCGCCTGGGGGGTCGATATGGCTACACCTTC